The T cell receptor (beta chain) described here comes from a study of OX40 agonist ivuxolimab in advanced cancers. V was pared by 6 bases and J by 12 bases, with 21 bases between. The CDR3 has 14 residues. Germline V gene data show CDR1 as SEHNR and CDR2 as FQNEAQ (reference sequence). Sequencing was performed with immunoSEQ multiplex PCR; in TCRdb, only in-frame clones are kept and a portion is missing. The sample records about 100,000 clones, approximately 94% being singletons. This sample comprised CD4+ or CD8+ T cells sorted from blood, obtained in a trial of the OX40 agonist ivuxolimab. This sequence was found in an adult with an advanced solid tumor such as melanoma, head and neck, liver or kidney cancer. The chain carries TRBV7-9 and TRBJ2-1, with D perhaps TRBD2 (6 bases). The CDR3 sequence: CASRAGYSFFGQFF. The DNA of the CDR3 is TGTGCCAGCAGGGCGGGGTACTCTTTTTTTGGGCAGTTCTTC.